This TCR beta chain was retrieved from a study of cytomegalovirus exposure and HLA in healthy donors (dated by TCRdb to about 2017). Regarding the study in general: In an earlier analysis of under 600 of the donors, approximately 260 Gb of sequence data and 95 million to 130 million unique TCR beta sequences from 180 million or so T cells were reported. Four or five DR-DQ haplotypes were handled as single units for association and clustering, since linkage in the cohort was strong. Roughly 300 gigabases of sequencing data and roughly 90 million unique TCR sequences were included in an early release covering roughly 700 HLA-typed donors. Every discovery cohort repertoire had been produced on one sequencing platform. Among some 400 genotyped donors of the cohort, an average of roughly 230,000 unique TCR beta nucleotide sequences was sequenced per donor, of which about 18% were non-productive. The aim of the study was to test whether cataloging public T cell receptors could identify signatures of past pathogen exposure. High-throughput TCR immunosequencing, statistical association of individual TCRs with disease status, and machine learning were combined to predict cytomegalovirus infection status. The number of typed donors differed by locus: about 620-640 for A, B, C, DRB1 and DQB1; approximately 530 for DQA1; approximately 600 for DPA1; and around 470 for DPB1. Of the approximately 400 genotyped donors, less than 85% were placed in the genetic ancestry cluster associated with self-reported Caucasian donors. A later genetic analysis used genome-wide SNP genotypes for about three fifths of the 666 donors, treating that subset as a discovery cohort. Donor age, sex, ethnicity and CMV serostatus were compiled alongside the repertoire data. Rather than using new phenotypic data, the later analysis identified candidate immune exposures from TCR beta sequences and from how often those sequences occurred across donors. HLA typing included class I and class II loci at four-digit resolution. Along with the approximately 620-subject first cohort, a separate validation cohort of some 130 different subjects was used. An earlier analysis of around 540 of the donors applied high-throughput TCR beta sequencing to assess whether each TCR beta V gene segment acted as functional or pseudogenic. The T cell repertoires of 700 or so subjects were profiled by immunosequencing and related to cytomegalovirus serostatus. A later analysis re-examined previously published TCR beta repertoires from about 700 donors and added high-resolution HLA genotyping to investigate patterns of TCR occurrence.

Receptors were amplified or captured by the immunoSEQ multiplex PCR assay. For the multiplex PCR, a mixture combining 60 forward primers for TCR Vbeta segments and 13 reverse primers for TCR Jbeta segments was used. The CDR3 region of rearranged TCR beta genes was amplified from genomic DNA with a multiplex PCR assay. The Illumina HiSeq System was used to sequence the amplified TCR beta libraries as 87-base-pair reads. The study's processing was this. In a later analysis, 80 million or so unique TCR beta chains were counted across the roughly 670 repertoires, and roughly 9.9 million of these chains were shared by at least two donors. A nearest-neighbor algorithm error-corrected the raw reads and collapsed the reads into unique sequences, merging closely related sequences to remove PCR and sequencing errors. Alignment of CDR3 sequences to IMGT reference sequences was used to assign V, D and J gene segments. For a sequence to be retained, a match of at least six nucleotides was required to both a V gene segment and a J gene segment. A rearrangement counted as productive if the CDR3 had no stop codons and remained in frame with V and J, and every other rearrangement counted as non-productive. CDR3 was defined according to IMGT convention as the region running from the second conserved V-encoded cysteine to the conserved J-encoded phenylalanine. Sequences without an unambiguous match to a single V gene segment were excluded from the earlier analysis of about 600 of the donors. In an earlier analysis of around 590 of the donors, a V segment was called functional when productive rearrangements were above 56.7%, and segregating when the standard deviation between donors exceeded 5%. A statistical classification framework was developed to diagnose cytomegalovirus status using the catalog of TCR beta chain sequences. In a later analysis, TCR nucleotide sequences were compared against IMGT/GENE-DB human TR gene sequences so that V and J genes could be assigned. The TCRdist pipeline was used in a later analysis to assign CDR3 sequences and most-parsimonious VDJ recombination scenarios. In a later analysis, every TCR beta chain was defined by the combination of its CDR3 amino acid sequence and its V-gene family, and reads without a unique V-gene family were dropped. To address suspected cross-contamination and a sequencing artifact, a later analysis removed 450 to 700 highly shared, low-generation-probability nucleotide sequences. In a later analysis, a clonal expansion index was calculated for each public chain from normalized within-repertoire ranks of inferred template counts. Generation probabilities in a later analysis came from a VDJ recombination model fitted to out-of-frame rearrangements, and those results were checked against IGoR. In a later analysis, hypergeometric tests were used to score TCR-TCR, TCR-HLA and TCR-CMV co-occurrence, with a repertoire-size bias correction applied to TCR pairs. In a later analysis, false discovery rates were estimated by permuting HLA or CMV assignments 20 times. In a later analysis, co-occurring TCRs were grouped with DBSCAN, and TCRdist sequence similarity was added when clustering was performed within HLA-allele-positive subsets. For co-occurrence clustering, repertoires with fewer than 30,000 or more than 120,000 public chains were excluded, along with 4 to 6 repertoires with anomalous nucleotide sharing. TCRdb re-hosts the immuneACCESS table, in-frame sequences only. Its copies lack some clones; in the studies checked, an unresolved V gene accounts for under half of them, and the cause for the rest is not known. D and trimming come from the DNA, and the V and J calls and clone size come from that table. Counted in this sample were 80,000 to 100,000 clones; about 70% of them appeared once. Approximately 1.1% of the sample lies in the top ten.

The cohort consisted of 666 healthy bone marrow donors. Cohort members were all nominally healthy when sampled, although unrecorded immune exposures were likely present. The donor tested CMV seronegative, placing the donor among the 352 seronegative members of the cohort. A peripheral blood sample was provided by each donor, and peripheral blood mononuclear cells were used for TCR beta sequencing. The Qiagen DNeasy Blood Extraction Kit was used to extract genomic DNA from the blood cell samples. The germline V gene sets CDR1 to MDHEN and CDR2 to SYDVKM. For this chain, trimming is 5 bases at the V end and 5 bases at the J end, and the number of junction bases without a gene match is 12. The CDR3 numbers 16 residues from cysteine through phenylalanine. Of all the DNA, just the CDR3 is kept, 48 bases in frame from base 1. This clone was seen a few times. Its antigen is still unknown. Within one base of it there is no much larger clone, and no base qualities were kept.

Results the study describes overall, beyond this receptor: A later analysis found that TCR association rates varied across HLA loci, with DRB1 alleles showing the most associated TCRs and HLA-C alleles the fewest. In a later analysis, 15,000 to 20,000 TCR beta sequences were associated with specific HLA alleles at a false discovery rate of 0.05. Most CMV-associated TCR beta chains appeared to be HLA-restricted in a later analysis, and the HLA associations seemed to be driven largely by CMV exposure. In a later genetic analysis, a missense DCLRE1C variant was associated with V-gene and J-gene trimming of TCR beta chains, and the association was replicated in an independent cohort. A cluster of highly shared sequence variants was judged likely to represent a technical artifact of the sequencing pipeline. When HLA alleles, especially DR and DQ, strongly co-occurred, attributing TCR associations to individual alleles was difficult. A later genetic analysis reported fewer N-insertions in productive TCRs among donors in an Asian-associated ancestry cluster than the roughly 620-donor mean. Only TCR beta chains were sequenced in this cohort, and the absence of alpha or paired-chain data limited detectable features. In the study, around 150 TCR beta chains were listed as associated with cytomegalovirus. An earlier analysis of some 560 of the donors showed that most TCR beta V segments appeared in productive rearrangements either about 87% or about 30% of the time, which broadly matched IMGT annotations. Some IMGT-functional V segments, including TRBV6-2 and TRBV6-3, could not be told apart with the 87-base-pair reads, so those segments were excluded. Because counts were too low, roughly 17 rarely observed V segments, including chromosome 9 orphons, were left out of the earlier analysis of 587 of the donors. Sequencing depth was assumed to be roughly uniform across donors in the presence/absence analyses, though that assumption may not hold. A few of the identified cytomegalovirus-associated TCR beta chains were confirmed in vitro to be specific for cytomegalovirus antigens. Across donors, most TCR sequences were observed very rarely, whereas some public TCRs were present in many individuals. Immune exposure information for the cohort was limited to CMV serostatus. Compared with equally common non-associated chains, HLA-associated TCR beta chains in a later analysis were more clonally expanded and had lower generation probabilities. Because HLA typing was missing for some donors at each locus, association tests included only the typed subset. A further reported finding was that TCR beta sequences accurately predicted the HLA-A and HLA-B alleles for most subjects in the first cohort. In both the original and validation cohorts, the classifier was reported to diagnose cytomegalovirus status with high specificity and sensitivity. Linkage disequilibrium might explain the correlated functional status among segregating V segments, but an unknown experimental factor could not be ruled out. It was suggested by the authors that the approach could potentially be generalized to other disease states and immunological phenotypes. A later analysis reported that several top co-occurrence clusters appeared linked to parvovirus B19, influenza, CMV and Epstein-Barr virus.

The chain joins TRBV28 to TRBJ2-1; TRBD1 lines up with 7 middle nucleotides. The material sequenced was PBMCs. The clonotype originates from a female donor in good health and CMV-seronegative. The DNA sequence is given as TGTGCCAGCAGTCCCGGGCCGGGACAGCTTAACAATGAGCAGTTCTTC. This gives the protein CASSPGPGQLNNEQFF.